This is a list of T cell receptor beta chains from one sample in a study of cytomegalovirus exposure and HLA in healthy donors. TCRdb keeps only in-frame clones here, not all; method: immunoSEQ multiplex PCR. This sample has tens of thousands of clones, with over 75% found just once. Sequenced material: PBMCs. The receptors shown here come from a man under 40 in good health and CMV-seropositive. Each CDR3 is given with its conserved first and last residue. D genes are given only for firm matches. Some rows mark clone size as missing; the rest say once, few, many or name a class of expanded clone.

V gene	clone size	D gene	J gene	CDR3 length	CDR3 DNA	CDR3 protein
TRBV5-1	NA	TRBD2	TRBJ2-3	17	TGCGCCAGCAGCTTGCTAGCGGGGGGATTAGGCACAGATACGCAGTATTTT	CASSLLAGGLGTDTQYF
TRBV19	NA	NA	TRBJ1-2	15	TGTGCCAGTAGTTATGACAGAGAAAGGGCCTATGGCTACACCTTC	CASSYDRERAYGYTF
TRBV28	NA	NA	TRBJ2-7	14	TGTGCCAGCAGTTTAGAGGGAGTGTCCTACGAGCAGTACTTC	CASSLEGVSYEQYF
TRBV19	NA	NA	TRBJ1-2	14	TGTGCCAGTAGTATAGACCAGGGGCGAAAAGGCTACACCTTC	CASSIDQGRKGYTF
TRBV6-1	NA	NA	TRBJ1-1	14	TGTGCCAGCAGTGACGGCGGCATGAACACTGAAGCTTTCTTT	CASSDGGMNTEAFF
TRBV6-1	NA	NA	TRBJ1-5	15	TGTGCCAGCAGTGAGAGAGGGGGAAGCAATCAGCCCCAGCATTTT	CASSERGGSNQPQHF
TRBV2	few	NA	TRBJ2-6	19	TGTGCCAGCAGTGAAGGGATAGTGGGACTCCGCTCTGGGGCCAACGTCCTGACTTTC	CASSEGIVGLRSGANVLTF
TRBV7-9	NA	TRBD1	TRBJ1-1	13	TGTGCCAGCAGCTTTGACAGGGAGGCTGAAGCTTTCTTT	CASSFDREAEAFF
TRBV11-2	NA	TRBD2	TRBJ2-1	13	TGTGCCAGCAGCTCTAGGCGGGGGGAGACCCAGTTCTTC	CASSSRRGETQFF
TRBV7-9	few	NA	TRBJ1-2	11	TGTGCCAGCAGCCCAGGGGATGGCTACACCTTC	CASSPGDGYTF
TRBV19	NA	NA	TRBJ2-7	16	TGTGCCAGTAGTTCACTTGGCAGCAGGGCCCCCTACGAGCAGTACTTC	CASSSLGSRAPYEQYF
TRBV29-1	NA	NA	TRBJ2-1	11	TGCAGCGTTTCCGGGGACAATGAGCAGTTCTTC	CSVSGDNEQFF
TRBV14	NA	NA	TRBJ2-1	14	TGTGCCAGCAGCCAAGGAGTCCCATACAATGAGCAGTTCTTC	CASSQGVPYNEQFF
TRBV4-2	NA	NA	TRBJ2-7	13	TGTGCCAGCAGCCAAGATATATCCTACGAGCAGTACTTC	CASSQDISYEQYF
TRBV7-7	once	TRBD2	TRBJ2-1	15	TGTGCTAGCAGCTTGCACGGGGGGGCATACAATGAGCAGTTCTTC	CASSLHGGAYNEQFF
TRBV29-1	NA	TRBD2	TRBJ2-3	16	TGCAGCGCCAGACTAGCGGGAGAGGTGGGCCCAGATACGCAGTATTTT	CSARLAGEVGPDTQYF
TRBV9	NA	TRBD1	TRBJ2-2	15	TGTGCCAGCAGCGGACAGGGGTCGAACACCGGGGAGCTGTTTTTT	CASSGQGSNTGELFF
TRBV5-1	few	NA	TRBJ2-1	11	TGCGCCAGCAGCGACCTGGACAGACAGTTCTTC	CASSDLDRQFF
TRBV5-4	few	NA	TRBJ1-1	13	TGTGCCAGCAGCCTGGACAGGAACACTGAAGCTTTCTTT	CASSLDRNTEAFF
TRBV5-5	once	TRBD2	TRBJ2-3	16	TGTGCCAGCAGCTTGGGTAGCGGGGGCCTCACAGATACGCAGTATTTT	CASSLGSGGLTDTQYF
TRBV9	NA	TRBD2	TRBJ2-1	15	TGTGCCAGCAGCGTAGTACCGGGGGGATACAATGAGCAGTTCTTC	CASSVVPGGYNEQFF
TRBV11-2	NA	TRBD2	TRBJ2-3	14	TGTGCCAGCAGCCGCGGACTAGCGACAGATACGCAGTATTTT	CASSRGLATDTQYF
TRBV30	few	TRBD1	TRBJ1-2	16	TGTGCCTGGAACAACCTAATGGACAGGGAAGTAGATGGCTACACCTTC	CAWNNLMDREVDGYTF
TRBV30	NA	NA	TRBJ2-5	11	TGTGCCTGGGGTAGCGGAGAGACCCAGTACTTC	CAWGSGETQYF
TRBV19	few	NA	TRBJ1-4	15	TGTGCCAGTAGTCCCGAGAGGGCAACTAATGAAAAACTGTTTTTT	CASSPERATNEKLFF
TRBV29-1	few	NA	TRBJ2-5	12	TGCAGCGCCCAACAGGGACAAGAGACCCAGTACTTC	CSAQQGQETQYF
TRBV30	NA	NA	TRBJ1-6	19	TGTGCCTGGAGCGACCTTTCCGGGGGATTCGTGGTGGGGATTTCACCCCTCCACTTT	CAWSDLSGGFVVGISPLHF
TRBV4-2	NA	NA	TRBJ2-7	15	TGTGCCAGCAGCCAAGAGGTACAGGGCCTGGGTGAGCAGTACTTC	CASSQEVQGLGEQYF
TRBV6-5	NA	NA	TRBJ2-7	13	TGTGCCAGCAGCCCAACCTACTCCGACGAGCAGTACTTC	CASSPTYSDEQYF
TRBV6-6	NA	NA	TRBJ2-5	13	TGTGCCAGCTATAACAGGGTGGGAGAGACCCAGTACTTC	CASYNRVGETQYF
TRBV4-2	NA	TRBD1	TRBJ1-6	17	TGTGCCAGCAGCCAAGATCGGGACAGGGCGTATAATTCACCCCTCCACTTT	CASSQDRDRAYNSPLHF
TRBV7-8	NA	NA	TRBJ1-5	15	TGTGCCAGCAGCTTAGGGACAGCCTACAATCAGCCCCAGCATTTT	CASSLGTAYNQPQHF
TRBV9	NA	NA	TRBJ1-6	14	TGTGCCAGCAGTACCCCAGGGTGGGATTCACCCCTCCACTTT	CASSTPGWDSPLHF
TRBV9	NA	TRBD1	TRBJ2-3	14	TGTGCCAGCACCGACAGGGGCAGCACAGATACGCAGTATTTT	CASTDRGSTDTQYF
TRBV9	NA	TRBD2	TRBJ2-1	20	TGTGCCAGCAGCGTAGGTAGGGGGGCTAGCGGGAGTTCAAGCTACAATGAGCAGTTCTTC	CASSVGRGASGSSSYNEQFF
TRBV6-4	NA	TRBD1	TRBJ2-3	16	TGTGCCAGCAGTGAATCGGAGACAGGGGGCACAGATACGCAGTATTTT	CASSESETGGTDTQYF
TRBV5-1	NA	TRBD2	TRBJ2-2	16	TGCGCCAGCAGCTTACGACTAGCGGGAGATTCGGGGGAGCTGTTTTTT	CASSLRLAGDSGELFF
TRBV9	NA	NA	TRBJ2-3	15	TGTGCCAGCAGCGTAGCGGGGACAAGCACAGATACGCAGTATTTT	CASSVAGTSTDTQYF